This TCR beta chain was documented in a study of OX40 agonist ivuxolimab in advanced cancers. The V and J ends lost 3 bases and 4 bases, in that order; junction bases with no gene match: 5. The CDR3 spans 14 residues. Germline V gene data show CDR1 as MNHNS and CDR2 as SASEGT. Repertoires were generated with immunoSEQ multiplex PCR, while TCRdb's copy carries only in-frame clones and drops some. The sample records some 43,000 clones, around 90% being singletons. This clone was counted only a few times. The specimen was CD4+ or CD8+ T cells sorted from blood, collected in a trial of the OX40 agonist ivuxolimab. The clonotype comes from an adult with an advanced solid tumor such as melanoma, head and neck, liver or kidney cancer. The rearrangement joins TRBV6-1 to TRBJ1-2, with 7 bases identical to TRBD1. The CDR3 is CASSDPGQIYGYTF. CDR3 nucleotides: TGTGCCAGCAGTGACCCGGGACAGATCTATGGCTACACCTTC.